These 7 T cell receptor beta chains share one sample of origin, sequenced in a study of T cells in Graves' hyperthyroidism and ophthalmopathy. RNA transcripts provided the source from which TCR beta CDR3 regions were amplified. First-round RT-PCR targeting the TCR CDR3 was performed with the HTBI primer set. MiXCR, run by TCRdb on the multiplex PCR reads, gives a single entry per CDR3 protein. The sample includes 350,000 or so distinct CDR3 sequences, 15% to 20% of them seen just once. Sample: blood. The receptors shown here come from a woman between 40 and 50 years old with Graves' ophthalmopathy.

This clonotype was observed many times. This rearrangement joins TRBV20-1 to TRBJ1-2; 7 bases match TRBD1. The CDR3 totals 13 residues. V was pared by 5 bases and J by 3 bases, with 6 bases of the junction left unmatched. Germline CDR1 and CDR2: DFQATT and SNEGSKA (reference sequence). For the CDR3, the DNA is TGCAGTGCTCTGACAGGGATTGACTATGGCTACACCTTC. Residues: CSALTGIDYGYTF.

This clonotype was counted ten times or more. The rearrangement uses TRBV11-2 and TRBJ2-7; D is possibly TRBD2 (6 bases). Trimming removed 1 base from V and 2 bases from J, with 12 bases in between. CDR1 and CDR2 from the germline V gene are SGHAT and FQNNGV. This CDR3 spans 15 amino acids. CDR3 sequence reads: CASSLVSSAPYEQYF. The CDR3 DNA is TGTGCCAGCAGCTTAGTCTCTAGCGCGCCCTACGAGCAGTACTTC.

This clonotype was found many times. The CDR3 sequence is CASSLVSGVEAFF. In DNA, the CDR3 is TGTGCCAGCAGCTTAGTCTCGGGAGTTGAAGCTTTCTTT. V usage is TRBV7-3 and J usage is TRBJ1-1; D gene ambiguous. This CDR3 region has 13 residues. V was pared by 2 bases and J by 7 bases, with 11 bases between. Per the germline V gene, CDR1 is SGHTA and CDR2 is FQGTGA.

Ten or more counts support this clonotype. The chain carries TRBV4-1 and TRBJ1-1, with D perhaps TRBD1 (5 bases). This CDR3 region has 15 residues. Germline CDR1 reads MGHRA; CDR2 reads YSYEKL. V was shortened by 0 bases and J by 3 bases, with 11 bases between the two germline ends. The DNA of the CDR3 is TGCGCCAGCAGCCAAGAGTGGGGGAAACACACTGAAGCTTTCTTT. Its protein is CASSQEWGKHTEAFF.

Many counts were recorded for this clonotype. The rearrangement links TRBV28 to TRBJ1-1, with TRBD1 matching over 7 bases. Germline V gene sequence: CDR1 MDHEN, CDR2 SYDVKM. The CDR3 is 14 residues long. The J segment lost 4 bases and the V segment lost 5 bases, leaving 7 bases of the junction unmatched. The CDR3 spells CASSLRQGFTEAFF. CDR3 nucleotide sequence: TGTGCCAGCAGTCTACGACAGGGTTTCACTGAAGCTTTCTTT.

The sample holds many counts of this clonotype. CDR3 loop: CASLPFLADTHYGYTF. The CDR3 DNA reads TGTGCCAGTCTACCTTTCTTGGCCGACACTCACTATGGCTACACCTTC. This chain joins TRBV28 and TRBJ1-2, with no clear D. V lost 9 bases to trimming and J lost 3 bases, with 23 bases between them. CDR3 length equals 16 residues. Germline CDR1 MDHEN, CDR2 SYDVKM.

About this clonotype itself: It may be a read error: a sequence one base away is much more abundant. The V and J genes are TRBV20-1 and TRBJ2-7, with 7 bases that match TRBD1. CDR1 is DFQATT, CDR2 SNEGSKA, per germline (reference sequence). The J segment lost 3 bases and the V segment lost 6 bases, leaving 2 bases of the junction unmatched. CDR3 size: 11 residues. The CDR3 loop reads CSATGLYEQYV. The CDR3 DNA sequence: TGCAGTGCGACAGGGCTCTACGAGCAGTACGTC.